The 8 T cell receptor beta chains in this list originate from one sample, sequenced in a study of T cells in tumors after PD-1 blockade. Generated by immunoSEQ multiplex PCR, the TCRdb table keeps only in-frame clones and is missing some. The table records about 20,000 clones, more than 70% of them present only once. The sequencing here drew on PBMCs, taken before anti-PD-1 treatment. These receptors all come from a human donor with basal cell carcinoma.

CDR3: CASSLPGLRAGELFF. CDR3 bases: TGTGCCAGCAGCTTACCGGGACTACGGGCCGGGGAGCTGTTTTTT. The chain carries TRBV7-6 and TRBJ2-2; 7 nucleotides match TRBD2. This CDR3 has 15 amino acids. The ends lost 2 bases at V and 6 bases at J; junction bases unmatched: 6. Germline CDR1 reads SGHVS; CDR2 reads FNYEAQ.

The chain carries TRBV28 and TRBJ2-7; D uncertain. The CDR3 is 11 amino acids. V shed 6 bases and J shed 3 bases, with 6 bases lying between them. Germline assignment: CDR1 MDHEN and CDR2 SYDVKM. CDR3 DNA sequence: TGTGCCAGCAGGTACCTCTACGAGCAGTACTTC. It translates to CASRYLYEQYF.

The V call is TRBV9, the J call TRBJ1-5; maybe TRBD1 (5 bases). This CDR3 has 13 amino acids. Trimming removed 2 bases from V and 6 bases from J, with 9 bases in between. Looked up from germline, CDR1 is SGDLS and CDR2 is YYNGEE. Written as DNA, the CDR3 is TGTGCCAGCAGCGTGGGGGGGAGTCAGCCCCAGCATTTT. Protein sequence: CASSVGGSQPQHF.

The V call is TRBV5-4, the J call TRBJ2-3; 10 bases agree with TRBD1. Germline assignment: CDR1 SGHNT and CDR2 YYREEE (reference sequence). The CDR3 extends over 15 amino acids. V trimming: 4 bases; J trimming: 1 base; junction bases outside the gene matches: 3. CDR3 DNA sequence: TGTGCCAGCAGCCAGGGGACAGGGGGCACAGATACGCAGTATTTT. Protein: CASSQGTGGTDTQYF.

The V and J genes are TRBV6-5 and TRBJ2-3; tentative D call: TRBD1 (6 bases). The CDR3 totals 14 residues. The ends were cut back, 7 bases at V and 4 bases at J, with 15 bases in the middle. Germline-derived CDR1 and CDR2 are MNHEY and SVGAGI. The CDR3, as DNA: TGTGCCAGCACATCGGGACAAGGACCAGATACGCAGTATTTT. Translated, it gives CASTSGQGPDTQYF.

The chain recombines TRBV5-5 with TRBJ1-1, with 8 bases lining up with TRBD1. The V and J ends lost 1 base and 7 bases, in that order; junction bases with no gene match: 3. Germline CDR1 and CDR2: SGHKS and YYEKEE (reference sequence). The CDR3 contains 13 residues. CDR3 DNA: TGTGCCAGCAGCTTGTCAGGGGGCAATGAAGCTTTCTTT. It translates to CASSLSGGNEAFF.

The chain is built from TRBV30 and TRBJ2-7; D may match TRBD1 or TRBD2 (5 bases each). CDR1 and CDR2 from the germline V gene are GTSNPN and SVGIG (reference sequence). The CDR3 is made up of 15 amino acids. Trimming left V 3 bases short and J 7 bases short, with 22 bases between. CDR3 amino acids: CAWSPSQYSGNEQYF. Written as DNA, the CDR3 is TGTGCCTGGAGCCCTAGCCAATACTCAGGGAATGAGCAGTACTTC.

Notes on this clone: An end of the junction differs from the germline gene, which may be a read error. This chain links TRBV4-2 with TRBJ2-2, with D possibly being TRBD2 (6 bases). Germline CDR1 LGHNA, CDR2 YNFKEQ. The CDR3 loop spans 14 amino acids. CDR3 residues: CASRQAGFTGELFF. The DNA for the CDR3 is TGTGCCAGCAGACAAGCGGGCTTCACCGGGGAGCTGTTTTTT.